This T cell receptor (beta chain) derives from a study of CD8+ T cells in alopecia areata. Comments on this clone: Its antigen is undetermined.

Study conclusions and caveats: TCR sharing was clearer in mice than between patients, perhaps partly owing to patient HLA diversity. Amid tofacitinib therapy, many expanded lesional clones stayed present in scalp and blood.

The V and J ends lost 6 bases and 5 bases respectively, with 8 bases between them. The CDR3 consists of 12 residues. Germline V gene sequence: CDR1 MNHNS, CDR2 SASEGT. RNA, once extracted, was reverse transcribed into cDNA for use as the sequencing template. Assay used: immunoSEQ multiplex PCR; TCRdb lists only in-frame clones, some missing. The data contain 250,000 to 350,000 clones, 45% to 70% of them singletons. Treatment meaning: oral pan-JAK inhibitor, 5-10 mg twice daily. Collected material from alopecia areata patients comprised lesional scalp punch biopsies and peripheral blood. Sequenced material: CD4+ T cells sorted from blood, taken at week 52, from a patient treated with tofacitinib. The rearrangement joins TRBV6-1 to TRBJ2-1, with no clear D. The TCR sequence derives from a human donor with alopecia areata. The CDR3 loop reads CASSPVNNEQFF. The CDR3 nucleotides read TGTGCCAGCAGCCCCGTCAACAATGAGCAGTTCTTC.